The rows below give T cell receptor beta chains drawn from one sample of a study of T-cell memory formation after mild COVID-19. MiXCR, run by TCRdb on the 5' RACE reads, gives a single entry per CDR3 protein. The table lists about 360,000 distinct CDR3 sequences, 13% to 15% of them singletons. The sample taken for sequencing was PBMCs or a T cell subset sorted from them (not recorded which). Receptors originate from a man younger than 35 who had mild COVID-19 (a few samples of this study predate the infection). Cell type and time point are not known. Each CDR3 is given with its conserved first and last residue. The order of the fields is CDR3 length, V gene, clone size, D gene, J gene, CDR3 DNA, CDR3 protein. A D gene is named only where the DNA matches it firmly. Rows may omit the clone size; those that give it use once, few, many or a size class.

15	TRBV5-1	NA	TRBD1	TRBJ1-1	TGCGCCAGCAGCTTGACAGGGGTCAAAAACACTGAAGCTTTCTTT	CASSLTGVKNTEAFF
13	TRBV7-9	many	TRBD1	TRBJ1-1	TGTGCCAGCAGGAAGGGACAGGGGCCTGAAGCTTTCTTT	CASRKGQGPEAFF
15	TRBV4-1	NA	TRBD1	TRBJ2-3	TGCGCCAGCAGGCGACAGGGAGAGACCTCAGATACGCAGTATTTT	CASRRQGETSDTQYF
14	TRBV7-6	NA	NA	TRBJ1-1	TGTGCCAGCAGCTTACACCTATACGACCGTGAAGCTTTCTTT	CASSLHLYDREAFF
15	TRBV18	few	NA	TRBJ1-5	TGTGCCAGCTCACCACTGCCCACGGGCAATCAGCCCCAGCATTTT	CASSPLPTGNQPQHF
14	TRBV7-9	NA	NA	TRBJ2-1	TGTGCCAGCAGCTTAGAGGCTAGCACCCATGAGCAGTTCTTC	CASSLEASTHEQFF
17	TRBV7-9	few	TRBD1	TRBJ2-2	TGTGCCAGCAGCGTAGGCGGACAGGGGAGGAACACCGGGGAGCTGTTTTTT	CASSVGGQGRNTGELFF
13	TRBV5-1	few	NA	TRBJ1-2	TGCGCCAGCAGCTTGGAGAGGGGCGGAGGCTACACCTTC	CASSLERGGGYTF
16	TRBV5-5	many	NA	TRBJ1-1	TGTGCCAGCAGCCCTCGTCAGGTCGGAGCAAACACTGAAGCTTTCTTT	CASSPRQVGANTEAFF
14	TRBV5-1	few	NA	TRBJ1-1	TGCGCCAGCAGCTTGAGGCAGGGGCCCCGAACGGCTTTCTTT	CASSLRQGPRTAFF
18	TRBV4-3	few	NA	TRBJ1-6	TGCGCCAGCAGCCAAGAGTCCACAAATAGGGGCTATAATTCACCCCTCCACTTT	CASSQESTNRGYNSPLHF
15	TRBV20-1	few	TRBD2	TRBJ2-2	TGCAGTGCTAGAGGCGGGGGGTGGAACACCGGGGAGCTGTTTTTT	CSARGGGWNTGELFF
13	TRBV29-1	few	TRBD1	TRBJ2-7	TGCAGCGTATGGGGACAGGGTGGGAACGAGCAGTACTTC	CSVWGQGGNEQYF
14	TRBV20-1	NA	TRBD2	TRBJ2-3	TGCAGTGCTAGGCTCAGCGGGGGGCGGGGTACGCAGTATTTT	CSARLSGGRGTQYF
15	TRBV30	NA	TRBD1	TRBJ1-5	TGTGCCTGGACCGGGACAGGGGATAGCAATCAGCCCCAGCATTTT	CAWTGTGDSNQPQHF
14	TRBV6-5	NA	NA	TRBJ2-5	TGTGCCAGCAGCCCCAACGGGGGTACAGAGACCCAGTACTTC	CASSPNGGTETQYF
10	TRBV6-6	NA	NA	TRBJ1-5	TGTGCCAGCCACTATCAGCCCCAGCATTTT	CASHYQPQHF
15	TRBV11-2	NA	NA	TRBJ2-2	TGTGCCAGCAGTTTGTCACGCGAGGGAACCGGGGAGCTGTTTTTT	CASSLSREGTGELFF
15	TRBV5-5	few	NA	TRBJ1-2	TGTGCCAGCAGGGCCGGTCCCGGACCTAACTATGGCTACACCTTC	CASRAGPGPNYGYTF
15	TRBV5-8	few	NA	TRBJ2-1	TGTGCCAGCAGCTTGGTCCCCAGGTTCCAGGTTGAGCAGTTCTTC	CASSLVPRFQVEQFF
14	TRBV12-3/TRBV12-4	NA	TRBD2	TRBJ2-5	TGTGCCACTGCTCGGGACGGGGGGTCGAGGACCCAGTACTTC	CATARDGGSRTQYF
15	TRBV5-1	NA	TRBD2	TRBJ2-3	TGCGCCAGCAGCTTGCTCACTAGCGTCACAGATACGCAGTATTTT	CASSLLTSVTDTQYF
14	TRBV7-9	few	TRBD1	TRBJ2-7	TGTGCCAGCAGCACGACAGGGGGCCCCTACGAGCAGTACTTC	CASSTTGGPYEQYF
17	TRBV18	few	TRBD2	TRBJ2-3	TGTGCCAGCTCACCGGTGGCTAGCGGGGCAACCGGAGATACGCAGTATTTT	CASSPVASGATGDTQYF
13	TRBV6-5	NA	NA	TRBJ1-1	TGTGCCAGCAGTAAGGGGTTCACGGCTGAAGCTTTCTTT	CASSKGFTAEAFF
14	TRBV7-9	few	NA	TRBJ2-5	TGTGCCAGCAGTTTAATACGTGTGGAAGAGACCCAGTACTTC	CASSLIRVEETQYF
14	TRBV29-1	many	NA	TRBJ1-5	TGCAGCGTTGAAGAGCCGCAGATACCACAGCCCCAGCATTTT	CSVEEPQIPQPQHF
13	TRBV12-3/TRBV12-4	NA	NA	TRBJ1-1	TGTGCCAGCAGCACCACGGAAGACACTGAAGCTTTCTTT	CASSTTEDTEAFF
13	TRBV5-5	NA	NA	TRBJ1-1	TGTGCCAGCAGCTTGGTGGTTAGCACTGAAGCTTTCTTT	CASSLVVSTEAFF
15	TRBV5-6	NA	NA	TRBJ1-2	TGTGCCAGCAGCTTGTTGGGCGGAATGGGTTTTGGCTACACCTTC	CASSLLGGMGFGYTF
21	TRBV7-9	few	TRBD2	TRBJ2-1	TGTGCCAGCAGCCGGAACCCAGGACTAGCGGGGGGGCCGGGGTCCTACAATGAGCAGTTCTTC	CASSRNPGLAGGPGSYNEQFF
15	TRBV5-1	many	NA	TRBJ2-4	TGCGCCAGCAGCCCGACGACAGCATCCAAAAACATTCAGTACTTC	CASSPTTASKNIQYF
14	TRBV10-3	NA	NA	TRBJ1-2	TGTGCCATCAGGGACTTAGGGTTAGAAGATGGCTACACCTTC	CAIRDLGLEDGYTF
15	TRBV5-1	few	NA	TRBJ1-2	TGCGCCAGCAGCTTGGGAGGCAGGAAAGGAGTTGGCTACACCTTC	CASSLGGRKGVGYTF
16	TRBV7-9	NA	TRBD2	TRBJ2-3	TGTGCCAGCAGCTCCCACTGGCGGGGGGACACAGATACGCAGTATTTT	CASSSHWRGDTDTQYF
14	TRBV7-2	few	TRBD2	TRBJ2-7	TGTGCCAGCAAAGTGGGGGGGTCCTCCTACGAGCAGTACTTC	CASKVGGSSYEQYF
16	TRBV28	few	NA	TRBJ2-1	TGTGCCAGCAAGGAACGCGGTAGGGTTTGGGGCAATGAGCAGTTCTTC	CASKERGRVWGNEQFF
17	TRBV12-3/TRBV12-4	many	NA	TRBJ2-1	TGTGCCAGCAGTCTGAGACCTACCCCCGGTCCGTACAATGAGCAGTTCTTC	CASSLRPTPGPYNEQFF
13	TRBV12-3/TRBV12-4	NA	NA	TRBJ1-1	TGTGCCAGCAGTAGGAGGGACACCCGAGAAGCTTTCTTT	CASSRRDTREAFF
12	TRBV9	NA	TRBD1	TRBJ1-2	TGTGCCAGCACCTACTACAGGGGGGACTACACCTTC	CASTYYRGDYTF
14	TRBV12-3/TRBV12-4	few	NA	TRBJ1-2	TGTGCCAGCAGCCCGGGGGTTGGGGGCGCAGGGTACACCTTC	CASSPGVGGAGYTF
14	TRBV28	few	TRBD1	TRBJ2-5	TGTGCCAGCAGTCGAACAGGGGTAGTGGAGACCCAGTACTTC	CASSRTGVVETQYF
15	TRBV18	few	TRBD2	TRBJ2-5	TGTGCCAGCTCAGAGACTAGCGGGGTCGGGGAGACCCAGTACTTC	CASSETSGVGETQYF